This TCR beta chain was captured by sequencing in a study of T cells after yellow fever vaccination. In TCRdb, the 5' RACE reads were re-called with MiXCR into one record per CDR3 protein. The sample includes about 260,000 distinct CDR3 sequences, 3.6% of them seen just once. Unmatched junction bases numbered 5, after V lost 6 bases and J lost 0 bases. CDR1 MNHEY and CDR2 SVGEGT come from the germline V gene. The CDR3 loop spans 15 amino acids. This clonotype appeared many times. The clonotype comes from a man between 18 and 29 years old who received the YFV17D yellow fever vaccine. This specimen was PBMCs, taken 15 days after the yellow fever booster vaccination. The chain is built from TRBV6-2 or TRBV6-3 and TRBJ1-1; 9 nucleotides match TRBD1. The CDR3 spells CASRGQGTMNTEAFF. The DNA for the CDR3 is TGTGCCAGCAGGGGACAGGGAACAATGAACACTGAAGCTTTCTTT.